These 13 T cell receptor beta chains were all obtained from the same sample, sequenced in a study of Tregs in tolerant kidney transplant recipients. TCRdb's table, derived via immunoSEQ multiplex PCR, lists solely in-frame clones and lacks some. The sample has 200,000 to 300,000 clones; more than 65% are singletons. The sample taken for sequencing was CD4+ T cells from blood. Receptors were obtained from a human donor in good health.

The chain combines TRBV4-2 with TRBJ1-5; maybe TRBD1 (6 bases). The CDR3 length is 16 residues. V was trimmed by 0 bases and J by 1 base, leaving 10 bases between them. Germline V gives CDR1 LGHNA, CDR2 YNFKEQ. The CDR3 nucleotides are TGTGCCAGCAGCCAAGAGGGCGGGGGCAGCAATCAGCCCCAGCATTTT. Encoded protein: CASSQEGGGSNQPQHF.

The CDR3 nucleotides read TGTGCCAGCTCACCCCGGTCAGCGGGACAGGGTACTGGGGCCAACGTCCTGACTTTC. Amino acid sequence: CASSPRSAGQGTGANVLTF. The J gene is TRBJ2-6, the V gene TRBV18, with 9 bases identical to TRBD1. J gave up 2 bases and V 3 bases, and 11 bases lay outside the gene matches. The germline gives CDR1 KGHSH, CDR2 LQKENI. CDR3 length: 19 residues.

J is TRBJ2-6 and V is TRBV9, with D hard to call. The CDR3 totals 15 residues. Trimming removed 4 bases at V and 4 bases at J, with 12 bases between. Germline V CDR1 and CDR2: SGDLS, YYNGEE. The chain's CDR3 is CASSPRVSGANVLTF. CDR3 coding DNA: TGTGCCAGCAGCCCTCGGGTCTCCGGGGCCAACGTCCTGACTTTC.

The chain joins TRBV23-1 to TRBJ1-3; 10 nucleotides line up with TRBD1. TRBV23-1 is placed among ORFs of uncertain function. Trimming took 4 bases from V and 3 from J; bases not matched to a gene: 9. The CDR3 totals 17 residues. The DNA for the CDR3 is TGCGCCAGCAGTCGGGTAGGGACAGGGGAAAGTGGAAACACCATATATTTT. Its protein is CASSRVGTGESGNTIYF.

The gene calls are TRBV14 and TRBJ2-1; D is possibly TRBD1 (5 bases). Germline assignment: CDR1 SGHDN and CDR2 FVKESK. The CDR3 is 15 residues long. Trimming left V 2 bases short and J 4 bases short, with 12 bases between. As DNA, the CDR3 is TGTGCCAGCAGCCAAAGACAGACGTTTTACAATGAGCAGTTCTTC. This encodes CASSQRQTFYNEQFF. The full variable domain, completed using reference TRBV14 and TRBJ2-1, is EAGVTQFPSHSVIEKGQTVTLRCDPISGHDNLYWYRRVMGKEIKFLLHFVKESKQDESGMPNNRFLAERTGGTYSTLKVQPAELEDSGVYFCASSQRQTFYNEQFFGPGTRLTVL.

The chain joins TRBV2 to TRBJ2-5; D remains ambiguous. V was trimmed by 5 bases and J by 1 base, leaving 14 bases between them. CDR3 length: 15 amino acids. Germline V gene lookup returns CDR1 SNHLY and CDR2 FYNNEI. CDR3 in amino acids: CASSRQVAAQETQYF. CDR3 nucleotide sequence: TGTGCCAGCAGTCGTCAGGTGGCAGCCCAAGAGACCCAGTACTTC.

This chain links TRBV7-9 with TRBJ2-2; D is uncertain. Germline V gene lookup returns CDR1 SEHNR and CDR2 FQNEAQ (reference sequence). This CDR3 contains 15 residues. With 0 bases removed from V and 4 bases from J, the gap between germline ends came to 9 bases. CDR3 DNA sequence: TGTGCCAGCAGCTTAGCGCCGAGAGGCACCGGGGAGCTGTTTTTT. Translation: CASSLAPRGTGELFF.

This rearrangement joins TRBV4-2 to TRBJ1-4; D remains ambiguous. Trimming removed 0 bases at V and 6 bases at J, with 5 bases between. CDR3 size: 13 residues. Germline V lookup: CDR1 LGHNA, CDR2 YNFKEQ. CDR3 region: CASSQDLDEKLFF. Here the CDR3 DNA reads TGTGCCAGCAGCCAAGATCTGGATGAAAAACTGTTTTTT.

CDR3 residues: CASSSDGRLPQYF. CDR3 nucleotides: TGTGCCAGCAGCTCCGACGGGCGACTACCCCAGTACTTC. The chain employs TRBV5-6 and TRBJ2-5; D is possibly TRBD2 (5 bases). The germline V and J ends were trimmed by 3 bases and 9 bases, with 15 bases remaining between them. The CDR3 has 13 amino acids. The germline V gene encodes CDR1 SGHDT and CDR2 YYEEEE.

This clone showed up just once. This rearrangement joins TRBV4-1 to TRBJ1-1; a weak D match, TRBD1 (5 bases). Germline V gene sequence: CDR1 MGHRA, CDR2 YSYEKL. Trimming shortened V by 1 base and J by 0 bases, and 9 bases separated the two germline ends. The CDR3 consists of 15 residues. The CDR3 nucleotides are TGCGCCAGCAGCCAAGTGGCAGGGATGAACACTGAAGCTTTCTTT. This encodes CASSQVAGMNTEAFF.

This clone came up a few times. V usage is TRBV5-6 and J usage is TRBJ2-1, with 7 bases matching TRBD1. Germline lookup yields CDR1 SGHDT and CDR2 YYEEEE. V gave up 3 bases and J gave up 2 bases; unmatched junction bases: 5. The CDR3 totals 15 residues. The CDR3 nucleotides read TGTGCCAGCAGCTCGACAGGGATCGCCTACAATGAGCAGTTCTTC. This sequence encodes CASSSTGIAYNEQFF.

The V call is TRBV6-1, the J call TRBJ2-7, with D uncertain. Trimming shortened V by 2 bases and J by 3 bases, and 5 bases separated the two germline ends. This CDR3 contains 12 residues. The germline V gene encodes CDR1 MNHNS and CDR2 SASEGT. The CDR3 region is CASSEHFYEQYF. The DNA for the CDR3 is TGTGCCAGCAGTGAACATTTCTACGAGCAGTACTTC.

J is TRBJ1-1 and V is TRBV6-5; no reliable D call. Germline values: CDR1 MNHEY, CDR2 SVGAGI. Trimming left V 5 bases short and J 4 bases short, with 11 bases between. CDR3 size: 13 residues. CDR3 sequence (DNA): TGTGCCAGCAGTGGGGAGTTGGGCACTGAAGCTTTCTTT. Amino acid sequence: CASSGELGTEAFF.